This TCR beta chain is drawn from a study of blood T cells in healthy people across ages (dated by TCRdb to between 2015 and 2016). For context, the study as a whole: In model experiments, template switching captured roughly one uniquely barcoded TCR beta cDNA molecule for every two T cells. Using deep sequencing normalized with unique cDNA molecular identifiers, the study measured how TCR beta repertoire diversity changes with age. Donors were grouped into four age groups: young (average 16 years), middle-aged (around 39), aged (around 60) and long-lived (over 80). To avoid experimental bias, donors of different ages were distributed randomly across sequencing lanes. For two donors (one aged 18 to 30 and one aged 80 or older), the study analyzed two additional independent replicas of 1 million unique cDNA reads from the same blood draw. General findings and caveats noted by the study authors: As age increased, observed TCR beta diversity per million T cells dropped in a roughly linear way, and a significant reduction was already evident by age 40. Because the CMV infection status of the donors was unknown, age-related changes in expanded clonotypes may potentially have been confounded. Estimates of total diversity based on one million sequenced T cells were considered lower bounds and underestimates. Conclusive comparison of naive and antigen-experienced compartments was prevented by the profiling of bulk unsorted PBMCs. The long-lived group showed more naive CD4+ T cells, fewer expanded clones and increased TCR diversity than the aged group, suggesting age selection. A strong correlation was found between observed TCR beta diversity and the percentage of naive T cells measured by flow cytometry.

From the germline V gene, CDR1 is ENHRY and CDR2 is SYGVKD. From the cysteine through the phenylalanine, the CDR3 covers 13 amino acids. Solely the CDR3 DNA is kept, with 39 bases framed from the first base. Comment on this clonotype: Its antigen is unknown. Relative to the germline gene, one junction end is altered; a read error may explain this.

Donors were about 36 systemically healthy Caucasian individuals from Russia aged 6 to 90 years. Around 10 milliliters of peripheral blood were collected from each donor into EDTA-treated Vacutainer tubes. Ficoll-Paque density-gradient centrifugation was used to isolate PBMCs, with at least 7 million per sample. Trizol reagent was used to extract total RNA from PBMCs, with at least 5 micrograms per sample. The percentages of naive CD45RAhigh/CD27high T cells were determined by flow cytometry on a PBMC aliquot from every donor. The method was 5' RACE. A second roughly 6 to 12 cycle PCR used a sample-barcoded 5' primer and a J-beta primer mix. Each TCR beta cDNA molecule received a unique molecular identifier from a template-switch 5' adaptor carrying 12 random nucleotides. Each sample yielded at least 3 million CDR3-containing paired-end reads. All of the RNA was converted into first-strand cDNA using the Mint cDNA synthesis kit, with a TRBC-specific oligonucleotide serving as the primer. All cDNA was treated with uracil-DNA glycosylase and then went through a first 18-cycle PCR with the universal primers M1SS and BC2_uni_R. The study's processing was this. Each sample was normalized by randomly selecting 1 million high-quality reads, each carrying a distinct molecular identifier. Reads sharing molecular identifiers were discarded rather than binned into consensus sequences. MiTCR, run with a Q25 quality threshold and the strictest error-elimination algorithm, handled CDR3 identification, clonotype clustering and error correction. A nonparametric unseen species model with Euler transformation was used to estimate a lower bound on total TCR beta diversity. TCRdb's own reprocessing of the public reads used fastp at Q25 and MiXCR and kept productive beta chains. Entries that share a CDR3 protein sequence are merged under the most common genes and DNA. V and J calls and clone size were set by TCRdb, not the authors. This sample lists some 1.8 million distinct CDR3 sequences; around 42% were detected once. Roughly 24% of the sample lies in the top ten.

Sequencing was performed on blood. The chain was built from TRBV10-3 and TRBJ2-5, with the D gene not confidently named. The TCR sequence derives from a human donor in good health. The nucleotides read TGTGTCATCAGTGAGGTAGGCGAAGAGACCCAGTACTTC. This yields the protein CVISEVGEETQYF.